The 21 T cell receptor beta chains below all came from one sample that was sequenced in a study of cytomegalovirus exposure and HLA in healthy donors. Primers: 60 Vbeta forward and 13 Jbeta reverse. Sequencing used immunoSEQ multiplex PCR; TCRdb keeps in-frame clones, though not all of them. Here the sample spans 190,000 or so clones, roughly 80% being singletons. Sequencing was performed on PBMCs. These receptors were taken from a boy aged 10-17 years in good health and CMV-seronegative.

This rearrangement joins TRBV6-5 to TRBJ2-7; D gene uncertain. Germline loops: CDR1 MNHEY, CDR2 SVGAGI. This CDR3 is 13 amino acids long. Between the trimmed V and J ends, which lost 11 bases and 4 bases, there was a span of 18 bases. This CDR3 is CAPRRSPGYEQYF. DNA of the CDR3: TGTGCCCCCCGCCGGTCACCCGGGTACGAGCAGTACTTC.

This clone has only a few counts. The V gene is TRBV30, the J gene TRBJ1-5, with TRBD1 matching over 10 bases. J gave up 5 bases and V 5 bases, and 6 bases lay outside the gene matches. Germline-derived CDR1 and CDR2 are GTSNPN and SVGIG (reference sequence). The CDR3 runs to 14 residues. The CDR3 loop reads CAWALGQGYQPQHF. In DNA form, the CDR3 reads TGTGCCTGGGCCCTGGGACAGGGGTATCAGCCCCAGCATTTT.

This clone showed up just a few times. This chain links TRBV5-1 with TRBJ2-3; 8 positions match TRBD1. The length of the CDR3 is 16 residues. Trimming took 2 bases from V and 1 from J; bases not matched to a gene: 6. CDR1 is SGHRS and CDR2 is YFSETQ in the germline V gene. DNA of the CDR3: TGCGCCAGCAGCTTCGGCAGGGGGCAGGGCACAGATACGCAGTATTTT. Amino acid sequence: CASSFGRGQGTDTQYF.

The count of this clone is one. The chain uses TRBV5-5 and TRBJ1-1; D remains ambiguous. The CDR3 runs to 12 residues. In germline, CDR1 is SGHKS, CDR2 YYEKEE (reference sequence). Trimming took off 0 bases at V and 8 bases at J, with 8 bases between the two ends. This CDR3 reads CASSLVPGEAFF. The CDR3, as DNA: TGTGCCAGCAGCTTGGTTCCGGGGGAAGCTTTCTTT.

CDR3 coding DNA: TGTGCCAGCAGCTCCATCCTCGGACAGGGCCAGTATGGCTACACCTTC. Protein product: CASSSILGQGQYGYTF. This sequence joins TRBV7-2 and TRBJ1-2; 8 bases are a match to TRBD1. This CDR3 contains 16 residues. Germline loops: CDR1 SGHTA, CDR2 FQGNSA. V shed 4 bases, J shed 5 bases, and the junction held 12 bases outside the gene matches.

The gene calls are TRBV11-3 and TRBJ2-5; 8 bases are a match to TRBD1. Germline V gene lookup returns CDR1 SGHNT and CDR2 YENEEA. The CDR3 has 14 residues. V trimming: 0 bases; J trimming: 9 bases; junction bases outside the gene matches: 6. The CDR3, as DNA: TGTGCCAGCAGCTTAGAGGGACAGGCGAAGGCCCAGTACTTC. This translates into CASSLEGQAKAQYF. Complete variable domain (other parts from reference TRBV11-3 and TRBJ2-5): EAGVVQSPRYKIIEKKQPVAFWCNPISGHNTLYWYLQNLGQGPELLIRYENEEAVDDSQLPKDRFSAERLKGVDSTLKIQPAELGDSAVYLCASSLEGQAKAQYFGPGTRLLVL.

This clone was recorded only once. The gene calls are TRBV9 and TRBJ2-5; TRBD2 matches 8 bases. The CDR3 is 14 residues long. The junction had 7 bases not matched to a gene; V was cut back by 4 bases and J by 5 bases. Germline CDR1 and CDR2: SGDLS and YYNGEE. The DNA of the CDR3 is TGTGCCAGCAGCCCCCGGGAGGGCCGGGAGACCCAGTACTTC. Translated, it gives CASSPREGRETQYF.

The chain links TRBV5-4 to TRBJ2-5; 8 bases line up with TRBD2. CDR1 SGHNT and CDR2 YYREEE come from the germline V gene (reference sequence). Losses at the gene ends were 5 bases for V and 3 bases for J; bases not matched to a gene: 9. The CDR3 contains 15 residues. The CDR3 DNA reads TGTGCCAGCAGTCAAACCGGGACTAGAGAAGAGACCCAGTACTTC. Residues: CASSQTGTREETQYF.

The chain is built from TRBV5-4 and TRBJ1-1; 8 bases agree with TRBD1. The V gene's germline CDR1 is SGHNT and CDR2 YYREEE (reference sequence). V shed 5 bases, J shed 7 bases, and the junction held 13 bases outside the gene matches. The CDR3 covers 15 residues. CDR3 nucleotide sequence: TGTGCCAGCAGGTCCCCCGGGACAGGCTACTATGAAGCTTTCTTT. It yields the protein CASRSPGTGYYEAFF.

The CDR3 spells CASSLGGEIEAFF. Here the CDR3 DNA reads TGTGCCAGCAGCTTAGGAGGCGAGATTGAAGCTTTCTTT. The chain has TRBV5-4 and TRBJ1-1, with unresolved D. Germline assignment: CDR1 SGHNT and CDR2 YYREEE (reference sequence). The CDR3 consists of 13 residues. Trimming removed 2 bases from V and 7 bases from J, with 12 bases in between.

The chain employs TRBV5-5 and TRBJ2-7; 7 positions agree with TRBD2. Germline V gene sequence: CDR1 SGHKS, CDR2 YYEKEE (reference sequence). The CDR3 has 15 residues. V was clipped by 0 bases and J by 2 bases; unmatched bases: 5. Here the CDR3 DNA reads TGTGCCAGCAGCTTGGATACGGGAGGCACCTACGAGCAGTACTTC. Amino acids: CASSLDTGGTYEQYF.

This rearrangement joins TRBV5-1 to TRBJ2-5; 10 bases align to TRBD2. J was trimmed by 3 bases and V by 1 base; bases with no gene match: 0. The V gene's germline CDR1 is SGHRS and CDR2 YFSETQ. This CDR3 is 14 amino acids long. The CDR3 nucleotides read TGCGCCAGCAGCTTGAGCGGGGGGGAAGAGACCCAGTACTTC. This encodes CASSLSGGEETQYF. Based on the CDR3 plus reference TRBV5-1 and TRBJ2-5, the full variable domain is KAGVTQTPRYLIKTRGQQVTLSCSPISGHRSVSWYQQTPGQGLQFLFEYFSETQRNKGNFPGRFSGRQFSNSRSEMNVSTLELGDSALYLCASSLSGGEETQYFGPGTRLLVL.

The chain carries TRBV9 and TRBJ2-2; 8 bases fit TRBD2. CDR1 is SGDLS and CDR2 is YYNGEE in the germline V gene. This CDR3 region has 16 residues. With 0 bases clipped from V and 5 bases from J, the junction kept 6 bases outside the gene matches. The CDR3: CASSVEAGGYTGELFF. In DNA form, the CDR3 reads TGTGCCAGCAGCGTAGAGGCGGGAGGATATACCGGGGAGCTGTTTTTT.

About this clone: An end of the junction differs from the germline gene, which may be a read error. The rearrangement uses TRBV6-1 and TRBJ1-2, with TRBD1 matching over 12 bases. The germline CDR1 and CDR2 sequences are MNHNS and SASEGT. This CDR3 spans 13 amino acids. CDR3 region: CAGSPGGTGGSSF. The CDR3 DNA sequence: TGTGCCGGATCCCCCGGGGGGACAGGGGGCTCGTCCTTC.

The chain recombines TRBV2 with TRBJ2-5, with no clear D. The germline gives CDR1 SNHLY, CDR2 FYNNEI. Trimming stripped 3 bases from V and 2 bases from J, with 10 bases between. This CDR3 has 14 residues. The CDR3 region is CASSELTDQETQYF. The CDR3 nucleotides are TGTGCCAGCAGTGAGCTAACCGATCAAGAGACCCAGTACTTC.

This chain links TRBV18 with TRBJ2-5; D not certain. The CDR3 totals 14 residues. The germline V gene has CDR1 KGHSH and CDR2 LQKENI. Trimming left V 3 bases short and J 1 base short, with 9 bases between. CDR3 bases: TGTGCCAGCTCACCTACAAACCTCCAAGAGACCCAGTACTTC. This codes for CASSPTNLQETQYF.

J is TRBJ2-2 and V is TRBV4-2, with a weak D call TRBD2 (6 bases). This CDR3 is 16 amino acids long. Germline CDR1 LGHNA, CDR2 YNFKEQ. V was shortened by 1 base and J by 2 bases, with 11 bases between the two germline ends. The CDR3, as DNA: TGTGCCAGCAGCCAAGTTCCGGGAGCTAACACCGGGGAGCTGTTTTTT. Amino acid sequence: CASSQVPGANTGELFF.

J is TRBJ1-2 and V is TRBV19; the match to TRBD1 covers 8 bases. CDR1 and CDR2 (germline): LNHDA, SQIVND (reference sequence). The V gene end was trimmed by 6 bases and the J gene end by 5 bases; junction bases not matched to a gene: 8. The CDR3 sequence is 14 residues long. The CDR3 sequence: CASSREDRGYGYTF. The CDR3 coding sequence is TGTGCCAGTAGCCGAGAAGACAGGGGATATGGCTACACCTTC.

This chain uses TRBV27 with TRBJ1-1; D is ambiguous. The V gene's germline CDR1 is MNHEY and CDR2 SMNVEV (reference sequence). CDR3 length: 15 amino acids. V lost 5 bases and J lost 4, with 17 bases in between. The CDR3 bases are TGTGCCAGCAGTCCCATAATTGTCGGGGTCACTGAAGCTTTCTTT. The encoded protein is CASSPIIVGVTEAFF.

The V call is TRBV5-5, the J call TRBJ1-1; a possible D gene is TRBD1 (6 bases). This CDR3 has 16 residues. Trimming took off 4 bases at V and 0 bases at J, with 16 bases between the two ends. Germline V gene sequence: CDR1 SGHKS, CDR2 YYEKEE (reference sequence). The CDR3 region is CASSLIPTGLNTEAFF. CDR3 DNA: TGTGCCAGCAGCCTAATCCCGACAGGACTGAACACTGAAGCTTTCTTT.

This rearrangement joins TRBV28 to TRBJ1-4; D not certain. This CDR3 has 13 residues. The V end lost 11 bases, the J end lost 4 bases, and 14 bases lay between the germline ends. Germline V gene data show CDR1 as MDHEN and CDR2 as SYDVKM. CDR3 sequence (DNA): TGTGCCGTCCGTCGGGGTGGTAATGAAAAACTGTTTTTT. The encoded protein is CAVRRGGNEKLFF.